The 8 T cell receptor beta chains in this list originate from one sample, sequenced in a study of T cell responses to AZD1222 COVID-19 vaccine. The protocol was immunoSEQ multiplex PCR, while the TCRdb copy is restricted to in-frame clones and leaves out a portion. The data hold over 150,000 clones, with about nine tenths observed a single time. Sequenced material: peripheral blood, taken on day 0 of AZD1222 vaccination. Receptors originate from an adult in good health.

The J gene is TRBJ2-5, the V gene TRBV19, with 13 positions matching TRBD2. J was trimmed by 0 bases and V by 9 bases; bases with no gene match: 4. There are 15 residues in the CDR3. CDR1 and CDR2 (germline): LNHDA, SQIVND (reference sequence). The DNA for the CDR3 is TGTGCCAGCAGGACTAGCGGGGGAAACCAAGAGACCCAGTACTTC. Protein sequence: CASRTSGGNQETQYF.

The J gene is TRBJ2-1, the V gene TRBV29-1, with TRBD2 identical over 13 bases. V gave up 3 bases and J gave up 4 bases; unmatched junction bases: 9. There are 17 residues in the CDR3. Germline CDR1 SQVTM, CDR2 ANQGSEA. CDR3 amino acids: CSVESSGLAGKYNEQFF. In nucleotides, the CDR3 is TGCAGCGTTGAGAGCTCGGGACTAGCGGGGAAGTACAATGAGCAGTTCTTC.

This clone came up once. The chain carries TRBV6-2 or TRBV6-3 and TRBJ2-5; D is unresolved. Trimming took off 0 bases at V and 4 bases at J, with 6 bases between the two ends. The germline gives CDR1 MNHEY, CDR2 SVGEGT. This CDR3 contains 13 residues. Here the CDR3 DNA reads TGTGCCAGCAGTTACTCACCTCGAGAGACCCAGTACTTC. Translation gives CASSYSPRETQYF.

The J gene is TRBJ1-4, the V gene TRBV27; possibly TRBD1 for D (6 bases). V was trimmed by 5 bases and J by 0 bases, leaving 16 bases between them. This CDR3 is built from 17 residues. From germline, CDR1 is MNHEY and CDR2 SMNVEV (reference sequence). The CDR3 DNA follows: TGTGCCAGCAGTCTCCTCGGGGGGGGCGCAACTAATGAAAAACTGTTTTTT. Its protein product is CASSLLGGGATNEKLFF.

The genes are TRBV7-4 and TRBJ2-7; a possible D gene is TRBD1 (5 bases). This CDR3 region has 17 residues. Germline V gene sequence: CDR1 SGHVT, CDR2 SQSDAQ. Trimming shortened V by 1 base and J by 1 base, and 17 bases separated the two germline ends. CDR3 in amino acids: CASSLVGRVISSYEQYF. Written as DNA, the CDR3 is TGTGCCAGCAGCTTAGTGGGCAGGGTTATTAGTTCCTACGAGCAGTACTTC.

The chain recombines TRBV5-1 with TRBJ1-2; D gene uncertain. CDR3 length: 13 residues. Trimming shortened V by 0 bases and J by 2 bases, and 5 bases separated the two germline ends. Germline values: CDR1 SGHRS, CDR2 YFSETQ. The CDR3 DNA reads as TGCGCCAGCAGCTTGGGGCGGAACTATGGCTACACCTTC. Its translation: CASSLGRNYGYTF.

This chain uses TRBV9 with TRBJ2-3; TRBD1 matches 9 bases. The length of the CDR3 is 15 residues. V was clipped by 4 bases and J by 5 bases; unmatched bases: 8. The germline CDR1 and CDR2 sequences are SGDLS and YYNGEE. The chain's CDR3 is CASSPRQGEGDTQYF. The DNA of the CDR3 is TGTGCCAGCAGCCCTCGACAGGGGGAAGGAGATACGCAGTATTTT.

V gene TRBV7-2 combines with J gene TRBJ2-1, with 8 nucleotides matching TRBD2. Germline assignment: CDR1 SGHTA and CDR2 FQGNSA. J was trimmed by 0 bases and V by 4 bases; bases with no gene match: 5. CDR3 length equals 16 residues. CDR3: CASSSGGTGSYNEQFF. In DNA, the CDR3 is TGTGCCAGCAGCTCGGGAGGGACGGGCTCCTACAATGAGCAGTTCTTC.